This TCR beta chain was obtained from a study of blood T cell repertoires in COVID-19. The wider study: Acute-phase and convalescent COVID-19 samples originated in the United States, Italy and Spain. The analysed material was cDNA or gDNA that came from T cells, B-cell-depleted T cells, or PBMCs.

V was clipped by 8 bases and J by 1 base; unmatched bases: 7. The CDR3 length is 13 residues. The germline gives CDR1 SQVTM, CDR2 ANQGSEA. Authors' methods: The assay estimated nucleated cells by amplifying reference gene primers. Data came from immunoSEQ multiplex PCR; TCRdb stores just in-frame clones and leaves some out. V and J calls and clone size come straight from that table; D and trimming were deduced from the DNA. Of 470,000 or so clones listed, around 85% are singletons. The V call is TRBV29-1, the J call TRBJ1-1; the match to TRBD1 covers 7 bases. The receptor's source is a human donor in a cohort sampled during active COVID-19. Sequenced material: peripheral blood. CDR3 loop: CSLWTGSNTEAFF. CDR3 nucleotide sequence: TGCAGCCTCTGGACAGGTTCGAACACTGAAGCTTTCTTT. Looking up the rest from reference TRBV29-1 and TRBJ1-1 gives the full variable domain: SAVISQKPSRDICQRGTSLTIQCQVDSQVTMMFWYRQQPGQSLTLIATANQGSEATYESGFVIDKFPISRPNLTFSTLTVSNMSPEDSSIYLCSLWTGSNTEAFFGQGTRLTVV.